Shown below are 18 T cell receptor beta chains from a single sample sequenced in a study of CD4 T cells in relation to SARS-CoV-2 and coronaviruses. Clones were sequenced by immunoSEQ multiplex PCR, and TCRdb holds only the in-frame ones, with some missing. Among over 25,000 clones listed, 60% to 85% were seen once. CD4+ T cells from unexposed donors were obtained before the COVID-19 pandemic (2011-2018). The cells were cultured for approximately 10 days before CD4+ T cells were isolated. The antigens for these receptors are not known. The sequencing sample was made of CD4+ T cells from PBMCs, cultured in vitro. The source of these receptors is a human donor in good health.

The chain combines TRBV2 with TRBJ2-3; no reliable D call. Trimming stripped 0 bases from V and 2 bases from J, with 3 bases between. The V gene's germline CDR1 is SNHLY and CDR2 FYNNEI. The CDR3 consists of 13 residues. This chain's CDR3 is CASSEASTDTQYF. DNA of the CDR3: TGTGCCAGCAGTGAAGCCTCCACAGATACGCAGTATTTT.

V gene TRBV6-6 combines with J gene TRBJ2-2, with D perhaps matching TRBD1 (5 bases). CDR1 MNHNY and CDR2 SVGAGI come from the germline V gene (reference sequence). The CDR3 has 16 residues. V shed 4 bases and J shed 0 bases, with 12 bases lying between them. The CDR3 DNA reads TGTGCCAGCAGTTCGTCGAGACAGACGAACACCGGGGAGCTGTTTTTT. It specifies CASSSSRQTNTGELFF.

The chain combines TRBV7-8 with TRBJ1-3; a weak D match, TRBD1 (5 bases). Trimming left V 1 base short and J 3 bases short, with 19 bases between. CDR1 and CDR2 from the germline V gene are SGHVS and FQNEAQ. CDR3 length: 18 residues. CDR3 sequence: CASSLVRFAGQNGNTIYF. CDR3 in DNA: TGTGCCAGCAGCTTAGTTCGTTTCGCGGGGCAGAATGGAAACACCATATATTTT.

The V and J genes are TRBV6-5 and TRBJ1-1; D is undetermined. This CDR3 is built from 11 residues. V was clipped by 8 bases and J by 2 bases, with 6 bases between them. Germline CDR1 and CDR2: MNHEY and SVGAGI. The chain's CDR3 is CASARNTEAFF. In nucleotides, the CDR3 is TGTGCCAGCGCCAGAAACACTGAAGCTTTCTTT.

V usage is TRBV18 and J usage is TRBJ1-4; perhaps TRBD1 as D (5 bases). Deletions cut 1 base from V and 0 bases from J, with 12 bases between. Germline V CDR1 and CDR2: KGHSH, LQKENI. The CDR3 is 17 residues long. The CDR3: CASSPRGGKATNEKLFF. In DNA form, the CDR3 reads TGTGCCAGCTCACCACGGGGCGGTAAAGCAACTAATGAAAAACTGTTTTTT.

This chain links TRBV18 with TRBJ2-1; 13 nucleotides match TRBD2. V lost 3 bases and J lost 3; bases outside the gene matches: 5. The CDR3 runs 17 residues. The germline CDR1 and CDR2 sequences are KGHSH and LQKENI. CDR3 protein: CASSPSRTSGGYNEQFF. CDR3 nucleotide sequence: TGTGCCAGCTCACCGAGTAGGACTAGCGGGGGCTACAATGAGCAGTTCTTC.

Written as DNA, the CDR3 is TGTGCCAGCAGCCAACTGACTGAGGGGAAAGCTTTCTTT. Its protein product is CASSQLTEGKAFF. The chain employs TRBV14 and TRBJ1-1; tentative D call: TRBD1 (5 bases). The CDR3 totals 13 residues. The V end lost 2 bases, the J end lost 9 bases, and 13 bases lay between the germline ends. The V gene's germline CDR1 is SGHDN and CDR2 FVKESK.

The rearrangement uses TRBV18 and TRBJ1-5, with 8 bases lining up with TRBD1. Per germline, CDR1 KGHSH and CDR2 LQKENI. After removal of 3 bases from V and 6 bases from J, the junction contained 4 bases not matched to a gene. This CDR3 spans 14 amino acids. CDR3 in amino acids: CASSPQQGAQPQHF. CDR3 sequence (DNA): TGTGCCAGCTCACCCCAGCAGGGGGCTCAGCCCCAGCATTTT.

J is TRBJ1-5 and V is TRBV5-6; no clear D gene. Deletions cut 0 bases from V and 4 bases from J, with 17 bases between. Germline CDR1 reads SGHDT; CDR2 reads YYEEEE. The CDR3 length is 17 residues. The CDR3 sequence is CASSLGPYRALNQPQHF. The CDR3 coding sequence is TGTGCCAGCAGCTTGGGCCCTTACCGGGCCCTTAATCAGCCCCAGCATTTT. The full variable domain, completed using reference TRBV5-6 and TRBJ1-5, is DAGVTQSPTHLIKTRGQQVTLRCSPKSGHDTVSWYQQALGQGPQFIFQYYEEEERQRGNFPDRFSGHQFPNYSSELNVNALLLGDSALYLCASSLGPYRALNQPQHFGDGTRLSIL.

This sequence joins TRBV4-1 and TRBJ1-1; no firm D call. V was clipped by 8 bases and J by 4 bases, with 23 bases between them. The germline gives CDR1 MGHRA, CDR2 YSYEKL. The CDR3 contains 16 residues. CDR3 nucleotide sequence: TGCGCCAGCCAGCCAGAAAGGGAATTGGGTGGCACTGAAGCTTTCTTT. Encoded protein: CASQPERELGGTEAFF.

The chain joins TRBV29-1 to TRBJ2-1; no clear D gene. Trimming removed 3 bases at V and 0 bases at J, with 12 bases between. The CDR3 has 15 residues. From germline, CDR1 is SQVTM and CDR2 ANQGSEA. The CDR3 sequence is CSVEGSPSSYNEQFF. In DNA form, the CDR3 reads TGCAGCGTTGAGGGCTCCCCTAGCTCCTACAATGAGCAGTTCTTC.

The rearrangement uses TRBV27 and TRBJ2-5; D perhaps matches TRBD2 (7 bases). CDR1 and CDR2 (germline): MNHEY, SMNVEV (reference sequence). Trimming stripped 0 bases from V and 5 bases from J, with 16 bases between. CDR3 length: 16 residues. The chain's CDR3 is CASSLSGALGGETQYF. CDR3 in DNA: TGTGCCAGCAGTTTATCGGGGGCCCTGGGGGGGGAGACCCAGTACTTC.

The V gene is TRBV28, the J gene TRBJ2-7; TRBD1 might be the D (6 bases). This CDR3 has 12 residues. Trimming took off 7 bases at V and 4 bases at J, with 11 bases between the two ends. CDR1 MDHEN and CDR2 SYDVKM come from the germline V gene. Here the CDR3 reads CASTGTPYEQYF. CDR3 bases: TGTGCCAGCACTGGGACACCTTACGAGCAGTACTTC.

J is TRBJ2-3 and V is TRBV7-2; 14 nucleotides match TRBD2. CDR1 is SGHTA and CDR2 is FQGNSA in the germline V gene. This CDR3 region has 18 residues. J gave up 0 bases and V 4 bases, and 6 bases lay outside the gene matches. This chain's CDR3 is CASSWGTSGGPSTDTQYF. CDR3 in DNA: TGTGCCAGCAGCTGGGGGACTAGCGGGGGTCCTAGCACAGATACGCAGTATTTT.

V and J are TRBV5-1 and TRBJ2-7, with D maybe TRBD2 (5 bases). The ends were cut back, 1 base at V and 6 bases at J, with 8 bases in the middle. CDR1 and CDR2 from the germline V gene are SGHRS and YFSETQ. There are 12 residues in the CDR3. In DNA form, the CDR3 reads TGCGCCAGCAGCTTGATCCGGGGCGAGCAGTACTTC. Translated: CASSLIRGEQYF.

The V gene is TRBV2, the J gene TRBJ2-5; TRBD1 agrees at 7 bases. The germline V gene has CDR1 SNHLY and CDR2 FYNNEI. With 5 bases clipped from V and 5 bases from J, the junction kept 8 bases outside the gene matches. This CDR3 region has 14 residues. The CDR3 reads CASSQDRVYETQYF. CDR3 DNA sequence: TGTGCCAGCAGTCAAGACAGGGTGTACGAGACCCAGTACTTC. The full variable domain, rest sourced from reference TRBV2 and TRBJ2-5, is EPEVTQTPSHQVTQMGQEVILRCVPISNHLYFYWYRQILGQKVEFLVSFYNNEISEKSEIFDDQFSVERPDGSNFTLKIRSTKLEDSAMYFCASSQDRVYETQYFGPGTRLLVL.

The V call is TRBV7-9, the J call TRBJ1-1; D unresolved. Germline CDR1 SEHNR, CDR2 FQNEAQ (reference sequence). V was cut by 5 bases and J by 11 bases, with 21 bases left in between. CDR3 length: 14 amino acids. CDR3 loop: CASSPDLGRAMAFF. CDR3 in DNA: TGTGCCAGCAGCCCAGACCTAGGACGGGCAATGGCTTTCTTT. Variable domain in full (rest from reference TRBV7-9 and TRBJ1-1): DTGVSQNPRHKITKRGQNVTFRCDPISEHNRLYWYRQTLGQGPEFLTYFQNEAQLEKSRLLSDRFSAERPKGSFSTLEIQRTEQGDSAMYLCASSPDLGRAMAFFGQGTRLTVV.

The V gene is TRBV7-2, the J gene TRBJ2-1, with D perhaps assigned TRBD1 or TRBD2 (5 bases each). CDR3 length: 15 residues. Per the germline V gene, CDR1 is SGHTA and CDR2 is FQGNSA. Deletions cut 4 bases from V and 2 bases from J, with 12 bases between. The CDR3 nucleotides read TGTGCCAGCAGCTATGGAATGGGGGCCTACAATGAGCAGTTCTTC. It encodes CASSYGMGAYNEQFF.